This T cell receptor beta chain was found in a study of shared clonotypes between healthy human individuals. Some clones are missing from TCRdb's copy, which holds only in-frame ones; the method was immunoSEQ multiplex PCR. The table lists about 1.5 million clones, around 97% of them singletons. This clone appeared a single time. This same CDR3 is encoded by further DNA sequences in the sample. The CDR3 is made up of 12 amino acids. Germline values: CDR1 MDHEN, CDR2 SYDVKM. V gave up 6 bases and J gave up 1 base, with 7 bases separating them. The sample consisted of naive CD4+ T cells sorted from blood. Specified subset: CD45RA+ positively selected. This sequence originates from a man aged 30 to 45 in good health. The chain combines TRBV28 with TRBJ2-7; no clear D. The CDR3 protein is CASRGSSYEQYF. The CDR3 DNA is TGTGCCAGCAGGGGCAGTTCCTACGAGCAGTACTTC.